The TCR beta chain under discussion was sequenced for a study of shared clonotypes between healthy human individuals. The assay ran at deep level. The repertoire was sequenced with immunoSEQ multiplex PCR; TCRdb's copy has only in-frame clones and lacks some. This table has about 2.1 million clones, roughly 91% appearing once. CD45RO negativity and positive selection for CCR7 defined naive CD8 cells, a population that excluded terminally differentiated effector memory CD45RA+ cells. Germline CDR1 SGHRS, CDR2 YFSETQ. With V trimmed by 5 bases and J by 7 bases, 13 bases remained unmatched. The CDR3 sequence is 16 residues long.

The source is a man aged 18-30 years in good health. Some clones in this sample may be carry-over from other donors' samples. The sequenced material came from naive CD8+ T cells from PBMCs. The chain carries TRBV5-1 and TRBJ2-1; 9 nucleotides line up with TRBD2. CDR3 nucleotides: TGCGCCAGCAGTACAGGCCCGGGACTAGCCGGGAATGAGCAGTTCTTC. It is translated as CASSTGPGLAGNEQFF.